These 13 T cell receptor beta chains came from one sample sequenced in a study of blood T cells in healthy people across ages. PCR was performed a second time for about 7 to 12 cycles using a sample-barcoded 5' primer and a J-beta primer mix. In TCRdb, the 5' RACE reads were re-called with MiXCR into one record per CDR3 protein. The data show approximately 1.5 million distinct CDR3 sequences, about 45% seen once. The sequencing sample was made of blood. These receptors originate from a woman aged 18-29 years in good health.

This chain uses TRBV20-1 with TRBJ2-3; TRBD2 is a possible D gene (7 bases). This CDR3 is built from 20 residues. The V end lost 1 base, the J end lost 0 bases, and 26 bases lay between the germline ends. Germline V gene data show CDR1 as DFQATT and CDR2 as SNEGSKA (reference sequence). CDR3 in amino acids: CSARARGGLHPPSSTDTQYF. The CDR3 DNA reads as TGCAGTGCTAGAGCGAGGGGGGGACTCCATCCTCCTTCTAGCACAGATACGCAGTATTTT.

This chain joins TRBV4-2 and TRBJ2-5; 12 bases line up with TRBD2. The length of the CDR3 is 17 residues. Germline loops: CDR1 LGHNA, CDR2 YNFKEQ. V lost 1 base and J lost 3; bases outside the gene matches: 6. The CDR3 region has the DNA TGTGCCAGCAGCCAAGGAGGTAGACTAGCGGGAGAAGAGACCCAGTACTTC. Translating gives CASSQGGRLAGEETQYF.

The rearrangement uses TRBV27 and TRBJ2-7; TRBD1 agrees at 9 bases. This CDR3 is 15 amino acids long. V dropped 3 bases and J dropped 3; count of bases not matched to a gene: 6. Germline loops: CDR1 MNHEY, CDR2 SMNVEV (reference sequence). DNA of the CDR3: TGTGCCAGCAGTTTCTGGGGACAGGGATTCTACGAGCAGTACTTC. This encodes CASSFWGQGFYEQYF.

This clonotype appeared a few times. This chain connects TRBV12-3 or TRBV12-4 to TRBJ1-6, with D possibly matching TRBD1 (6 bases). The V and J ends lost 2 bases and 1 base respectively, with 9 bases between them. This CDR3 has 16 residues. CDR3 coding DNA: TGTGCCAGCAGTTTAATAGGGGGGTCCTATAATTCACCCCTCCACTTT. It specifies CASSLIGGSYNSPLHF.

This clonotype was seen a few times. The V and J genes are TRBV7-9 and TRBJ1-6; no reliable D call. The ends were cut back, 0 bases at V and 0 bases at J, with 9 bases in the middle. The CDR3 has 17 amino acids. Per the germline V gene, CDR1 is SEHNR and CDR2 is FQNEAQ (reference sequence). The DNA for the CDR3 is TGTGCCAGCAGCTTAGCGCTGGGGAGCTCCTATAATTCACCCCTCCACTTT. This translates into CASSLALGSSYNSPLHF.

The table lists this clonotype with a few counts. This chain uses TRBV6-5 with TRBJ2-7, with D perhaps TRBD1 or TRBD2 (6 bases each). Germline CDR1 MNHEY, CDR2 SVGAGI. V lost 6 bases to trimming and J lost 3 bases, with 18 bases between them. The CDR3 is made up of 15 amino acids. CDR3 region: CASSLQGREGYEQYF. CDR3 DNA: TGTGCCAGCAGCCTCCAGGGGCGGGAAGGCTACGAGCAGTACTTC.

This clonotype was detected many times. The gene calls are TRBV7-9 and TRBJ2-1; 9 nucleotides align to TRBD1. Trimming removed 2 bases from V and 5 bases from J; junction bases left unmatched: 4. Germline V gives CDR1 SEHNR, CDR2 FQNEAQ (reference sequence). The CDR3 sequence is 15 residues long. The CDR3 region is CASSLKQGADNEQFF. CDR3 nucleotides: TGTGCCAGCAGCTTAAAACAGGGGGCCGACAATGAGCAGTTCTTC.

The chain is built from TRBV7-9 and TRBJ1-1; 8 bases are shared with TRBD1. The CDR3 runs 17 residues. The ends lost 6 bases at V and 1 base at J; junction bases unmatched: 13. CDR1 SEHNR and CDR2 FQNEAQ come from the germline V gene (reference sequence). The CDR3: CASRPTGGVFQNTEAFF. CDR3 DNA sequence: TGTGCCAGCAGACCTACAGGGGGGGTCTTCCAGAACACTGAAGCTTTCTTT.

J is TRBJ2-1 and V is TRBV4-3, with 15 positions matching TRBD2. Germline V CDR1 and CDR2: LGHNA, YSLEER. The CDR3 has 16 residues. J was trimmed by 7 bases and V by 3 bases; bases with no gene match: 4. CDR3 DNA sequence: TGCGCCAGCAGCCAGGGACTAGCGGGAGGCCGGAATGAGCAGTTCTTC. This sequence encodes CASSQGLAGGRNEQFF.

This sequence joins TRBV13 and TRBJ2-3, with D hard to call. V dropped 3 bases and J dropped 2 bases, with 9 bases sitting between them. From germline, CDR1 is PRHDT and CDR2 FYEKMQ (reference sequence). The CDR3 is 14 residues long. CDR3 nucleotide sequence: TGTGCCAGCAGCTTTCGAGAGATCACAGATACGCAGTATTTT. Protein sequence: CASSFREITDTQYF.

The J gene is TRBJ1-6, the V gene TRBV20-1; D is unclear. From germline, CDR1 is DFQATT and CDR2 SNEGSKA (reference sequence). The CDR3 is 17 amino acids. Trimming removed 0 bases at V and 6 bases at J, with 18 bases between. The CDR3 protein is CSARDPRRGLCNSPLHF. CDR3 nucleotide sequence: TGCAGTGCTAGAGATCCCCGGCGGGGATTGTGTAATTCACCCCTCCACTTT.

This chain uses TRBV6-1 with TRBJ2-5, with D possibly being TRBD2 (5 bases). The CDR3 length is 14 residues. Trimming left V 1 base short and J 11 bases short, with 17 bases between. CDR1 and CDR2 (germline): MNHNS, SASEGT. The CDR3 sequence is CASSEVPGVGRQYF. The CDR3 region has the DNA TGTGCCAGCAGTGAAGTACCCGGGGTGGGAAGACAGTACTTC.

V gene TRBV20-1 combines with J gene TRBJ1-1, with unresolved D. Trimming cost V 5 bases and J 1 base, with 11 bases left between them. From germline, CDR1 is DFQATT and CDR2 SNEGSKA (reference sequence). The CDR3 runs 13 residues. The CDR3 DNA reads as TGCAGTGCTGACGAGGGCCCGAACACTGAAGCTTTCTTT. This translates into CSADEGPNTEAFF.